This T cell receptor (beta chain) originates from a study of CD8+ T cells in alopecia areata listed by TCRdb under 2018. With respect to the entire study: High-throughput TCRbeta sequencing was used to examine T cell clonal expansion in alopecia areata in both the C3H/HeJ mouse model and human patients. Scalp tissue and sorted CD4+ and CD8+ peripheral blood T cells from patchy and totalis/universalis alopecia areata patients and from healthy controls were covered by human TCRbeta sequencing. Scalp clonality was compared among normal scalp (n=4), patchy alopecia areata scalp (n=8), and alopecia totalis/universalis scalp (n=8). RNA came from the PAXgene miRNA kit for fixed scalp, the miRNeasy kit for PBMCs, and the RNeasy kit for mouse skin. TCRbeta CDR3 regions were amplified by immunoSEQ multiplex PCR with 35 Vbeta forward and 13 Jbeta reverse primers. Beyond this particular receptor, the publication reports: Shared TCR sequences between patients were less evident than in mice, which may be partly attributable to HLA diversity in the patient population. Scalp TCR repertoire analysis is complicated because resident alphabeta T cells in normal human skin are also sequenced, whereas mouse skin is dominated by gammadelta T cells. Lesional scalp, especially in alopecia totalis/universalis, showed higher clonality and more expanded CD8+ clones than normal scalp, suggesting antigenic drive.

Points on this clone: Its antigen specificity is not known. No base-level quality is on record; no much larger clone is a single base apart.

The protocol used for the library was the immunoSEQ multiplex PCR assay. To provide template for TCR sequencing, every sample had RNA extracted and reverse transcribed into cDNA. SuperScript III was used for first-strand cDNA synthesis, primed with a 2:1 mix of oligo-dT and random hexamers. A synthetic immune receptor repertoire was used to assess amplification bias, and residual bias was removed computationally. The paper's processing steps were these. After raw reads were preprocessed to remove errors, the CDR3 was defined following IMGT conventions as running from the conserved cysteine to phenylalanine. To get clonality, Shannon entropy was normalized by log2 of the number of productive unique TCRs and the result was subtracted from 1. CD4 or CD8 identity of scalp clones was inferred by cross-referencing scalp TCRbeta sequences with sorted blood CD4 and CD8 repertoires. TCRdb mirrors the immuneACCESS table, restricted to in-frame sequences. Some clones are absent from its copies; in checked studies, under half trace to an unresolved V gene, and the reason for the others is unknown. That table is the source of V, J and clone size, and D and trimming were worked out from the DNA. This sample holds about 110,000 clones; 55% to 75% were observed only once. In total, the top ten clones hold roughly 19% of the sample.

After PBMCs were isolated by density centrifugation and stained for CD3, CD4 and CD8, a FACSAria was used to sort CD4+ and CD8+ T cells. Scalp biopsies and blood samples were obtained from unaffected controls. The CDR3, cysteine through phenylalanine, is 13 amino acids long. Only the CDR3 region is kept as DNA, spanning 39 bases read in frame from base 1. V and J lose 4 bases and 5 bases, and a span of 9 bases separates them. The germline V gene specifies SGHTA as CDR1 and FQGNSA as CDR2. Recombination joined TRBV7-2 with TRBJ2-1; the D gene cannot be named for sure. This TCR derives from a human donor in good health. Source material: CD8+ T cells sorted from blood. The CDR3 is CASSSPPHNEQFF. The sequenced DNA: TGTGCCAGCAGCTCCCCCCCCCACAATGAGCAGTTCTTC.